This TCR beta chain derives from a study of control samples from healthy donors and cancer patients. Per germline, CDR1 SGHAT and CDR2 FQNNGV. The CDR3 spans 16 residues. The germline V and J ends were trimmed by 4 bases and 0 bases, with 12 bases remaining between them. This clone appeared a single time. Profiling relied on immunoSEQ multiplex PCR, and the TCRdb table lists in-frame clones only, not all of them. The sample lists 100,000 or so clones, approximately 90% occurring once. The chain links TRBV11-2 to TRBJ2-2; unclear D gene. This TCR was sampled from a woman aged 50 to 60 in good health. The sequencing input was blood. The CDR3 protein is CASSSDTATNTGELFF. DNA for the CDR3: TGTGCCAGCAGCTCCGATACAGCAACGAACACCGGGGAGCTGTTTTTT.